The source of this T cell receptor (beta chain) is a study of blood T cell repertoires in COVID-19. The protocol was immunoSEQ multiplex PCR, while the TCRdb copy is restricted to in-frame clones and leaves out a portion. This sample has 180,000 or so clones; about 88% occur once, and the top ten carry almost 1%. CDR1 is LNHDA, CDR2 SQIVND, per germline (reference sequence). V was shortened by 5 bases and J by 0 bases, with 13 bases between the two germline ends. This CDR3 has 16 residues. This rearrangement joins TRBV19 to TRBJ2-2, with a weak D call TRBD2 (6 bases). The sequence derives from a man aged 18 to 29 with acute or convalescent COVID-19. Material for sequencing was peripheral blood. The CDR3 DNA reads as TGTGCCAGTAGTCCCCTCGGGGGATCGAACACCGGGGAGCTGTTTTTT. Residues: CASSPLGGSNTGELFF.